Listed here are 21 T cell receptor beta chains from one sample, sequenced in a study of T cell repertoires and Cas9 in healthy adults. Data came from immunoSEQ multiplex PCR; TCRdb stores just in-frame clones and leaves some out. Among about 22,000 clones listed, about 90% were seen once. The sample comprised CD4+ effector T cells (CD127+, CD25-, CD137-, CD154-) from PBMCs; culture status not recorded. These receptors all stem from a human donor in good health.

This sequence joins TRBV19 and TRBJ1-1; D might be TRBD1 (5 bases). Deletions cut 1 base from V and 11 bases from J, with 17 bases between. CDR1 and CDR2 from the germline V gene are LNHDA and SQIVND (reference sequence). This CDR3 has 14 residues. CDR3 bases: TGTGCCAGTAGTATAGGGGAGGGGAGGGCGCGGGCTTTCTTT. It specifies CASSIGEGRARAFF. The whole variable domain, filled in from reference TRBV19 and TRBJ1-1, reads DGGITQSPKYLFRKEGQNVTLSCEQNLNHDAMYWYRQDPGQGLRLIYYSQIVNDFQKGDIAEGYSVSREKKESFPLTVTSAQKNPTAFYLCASSIGEGRARAFFGQGTRLTVV.

The V and J genes are TRBV28 and TRBJ1-1; TRBD1 is a possible D gene (5 bases). The CDR3 has 14 amino acids. CDR1 MDHEN and CDR2 SYDVKM come from the germline V gene. Between the trimmed V and J ends, which lost 8 bases and 0 bases, there was a span of 13 bases. CDR3 amino acids: CASGTGTVNTEAFF. The CDR3 coding sequence is TGTGCCAGCGGAACCGGGACGGTGAACACTGAAGCTTTCTTT.

This rearrangement joins TRBV18 to TRBJ1-5; perhaps TRBD1 as D (5 bases). Germline loops: CDR1 KGHSH, CDR2 LQKENI. This CDR3 has 16 residues. Trimming shortened V by 5 bases and J by 4 bases, and 18 bases separated the two germline ends. Written as DNA, the CDR3 is TGTGCCAGCTCATCGACCGGGACGGCCACGAATCAGCCCCAGCATTTT. This translates into CASSSTGTATNQPQHF. Variable domain in full (rest from reference TRBV18 and TRBJ1-5): NAGVMQNPRHLVRRRGQEARLRCSPMKGHSHVYWYRQLPEEGLKFMVYLQKENIIDESGMPKERFSAEFPKEGPSILRIQQVVRGDSAAYFCASSSTGTATNQPQHFGDGTRLSIL.

V is TRBV2 and J is TRBJ1-2; TRBD1 matches at 9 bases. Per the germline V gene, CDR1 is SNHLY and CDR2 is FYNNEI. The length of the CDR3 is 13 residues. The V segment lost 6 bases and the J segment 6 bases; nucleotides outside the gene matches: 5. The CDR3 region has the DNA TGTGCCAGCAGCCGCCGGGACAGGGATGGCTACACCTTC. This gives the protein CASSRRDRDGYTF.

The CDR3 here is CAWSDTTTNEKLFF. DNA of the CDR3: TGTGCCTGGAGTGACACAACAACTAATGAAAAACTGTTTTTT. The gene calls are TRBV30 and TRBJ1-4; D is unclear. CDR1 GTSNPN and CDR2 SVGIG come from the germline V gene (reference sequence). The CDR3 covers 14 residues. V was clipped by 1 base and J by 0 bases, with 6 bases between them.

The gene calls are TRBV4-1 and TRBJ2-2; D gene ambiguous. This CDR3 comprises 15 residues. CDR1 and CDR2 (germline): MGHRA, YSYEKL. The V end lost 2 bases, the J end lost 1 base, and 8 bases lay between the germline ends. The CDR3 loop is CASSQTFQNTGELFF. CDR3 nucleotides: TGCGCCAGCAGCCAAACTTTCCAGAACACCGGGGAGCTGTTTTTT.

This sequence joins TRBV11-3 and TRBJ2-1; weak D call: TRBD2 (6 bases). The V and J ends lost 0 bases and 5 bases respectively, with 20 bases between them. The germline gives CDR1 SGHNT, CDR2 YENEEA. CDR3 length: 18 residues. CDR3 in amino acids: CASSLDYWNLEGHNEQFF. CDR3 DNA sequence: TGTGCCAGCAGCTTAGATTATTGGAACCTGGAGGGTCACAATGAGCAGTTCTTC.

This clone was counted a few times. The gene calls are TRBV6-1 and TRBJ1-1; tentatively, D is TRBD1 (6 bases). Germline-derived CDR1 and CDR2 are MNHNS and SASEGT. CDR3 length equals 16 residues. V was pared by 4 bases and J by 10 bases, with 25 bases between. The CDR3 spells CASSGAGSNRGRGAFF. CDR3 nucleotides: TGTGCCAGCAGTGGGGCGGGTTCTAATAGGGGGAGGGGAGCTTTCTTT.

This clone was recorded only once. The chain uses TRBV7-8 and TRBJ1-1, with 7 positions matching TRBD1. V lost 1 base to trimming and J lost 4 bases; unmatched junction nucleotides: 6. CDR3 length: 15 residues. The germline gives CDR1 SGHVS, CDR2 FQNEAQ. This CDR3 reads CASSLGDRASTEAFF. In nucleotides, the CDR3 is TGTGCCAGCAGCTTAGGAGACAGGGCGAGCACTGAAGCTTTCTTT.

This rearrangement joins TRBV5-1 to TRBJ1-1; D is possibly TRBD1 (5 bases). The CDR3 loop spans 17 amino acids. Germline V CDR1 and CDR2: SGHRS, YFSETQ. The V end lost 4 bases, the J end lost 1 base, and 20 bases lay between the germline ends. CDR3 residues: CASSAPQERGGNTEAFF. In DNA, the CDR3 is TGCGCCAGCAGCGCCCCCCAGGAGCGGGGCGGGAACACTGAAGCTTTCTTT.

This chain joins TRBV6-1 and TRBJ2-1; D is possibly TRBD1 (5 bases). This CDR3 is built from 14 residues. Between the trimmed V and J ends, which lost 6 bases and 4 bases, there was a span of 13 bases. In germline, CDR1 is MNHNS, CDR2 SASEGT. The CDR3 spells CASSEQPGYNEQFF. The DNA of the CDR3 is TGTGCCAGCAGCGAACAACCAGGGTACAATGAGCAGTTCTTC.

The genes are TRBV30 and TRBJ2-4; D unresolved. The germline CDR1 and CDR2 sequences are GTSNPN and SVGIG (reference sequence). This CDR3 comprises 17 residues. Trimming shortened V by 0 bases and J by 0 bases, and 15 bases separated the two germline ends. CDR3: CAWSVGGTVVAKNIQYF. In DNA form, the CDR3 reads TGTGCCTGGAGTGTAGGCGGTACAGTCGTAGCCAAAAACATTCAGTACTTC.

In DNA, the CDR3 is TGCGCCAGCAGTCGCGAGGGACAGGGTTATGGCTACACCTTC. Residues: CASSREGQGYGYTF. The chain uses TRBV5-1 and TRBJ1-2; the match to TRBD1 covers 9 bases. Germline CDR1 is SGHRS and CDR2 is YFSETQ. V shed 5 bases and J 5 bases; nucleotides not matched to a gene: 7. The CDR3 sequence is 14 residues long.

The J gene is TRBJ2-3, the V gene TRBV29-1, with TRBD2 matching over 13 bases. With 6 bases clipped from V and 2 bases from J, the junction kept 2 bases outside the gene matches. Germline lookup yields CDR1 SQVTM and CDR2 ANQGSEA. There are 14 residues in the CDR3. CDR3 DNA: TGCAGCGTGGGACTAGCGGGATTCACAGATACGCAGTATTTT. Translated: CSVGLAGFTDTQYF.

This chain joins TRBV10-3 and TRBJ2-1; D is perhaps TRBD1 (7 bases). This CDR3 region has 17 residues. V lost 6 bases and J lost 7, with 25 bases in between. Germline V lookup: CDR1 ENHRY, CDR2 SYGVKD. DNA of the CDR3: TGTGCCATCAGCCGAAACCTACAGGGGAGGACCCGGAATGAGCAGTTCTTC. This gives the protein CAISRNLQGRTRNEQFF.

V usage is TRBV9 and J usage is TRBJ1-6; 10 positions agree with TRBD1. CDR3 size: 16 residues. Germline lookup yields CDR1 SGDLS and CDR2 YYNGEE. The V segment lost 4 bases and the J segment 7 bases; nucleotides outside the gene matches: 8. CDR3 protein: CASSPDRGSRNSPLHF. CDR3 DNA: TGTGCCAGCAGCCCGGACAGGGGGAGCAGGAATTCACCCCTCCACTTT.

The chain has TRBV19 and TRBJ2-5; a weak D match, TRBD2 (6 bases). The V end was cut by 4 bases, the J end by 3 bases, with 21 bases between. The CDR3 is 17 amino acids. Germline lookup yields CDR1 LNHDA and CDR2 SQIVND (reference sequence). CDR3 DNA sequence: TGTGCCAGTAGTACCCAAGGGGCGGGACGGCCGAAAGAGACCCAGTACTTC. Protein: CASSTQGAGRPKETQYF.

This chain links TRBV9 with TRBJ1-2; D is ambiguous. V lost 4 bases, J lost 4 bases, and 20 bases lay in between. Germline V lookup: CDR1 SGDLS, CDR2 YYNGEE. The CDR3 contains 16 residues. In DNA form, the CDR3 reads TGTGCCAGCAGCCCGAAAGGGTCAGACACTGGCTATGGCTACACCTTC. It yields the protein CASSPKGSDTGYGYTF.

As regards this clone: A read error may account for a junction end that differs from germline. The CDR3 DNA follows: TGCGCCAGCAGCCAAACGGGTTGGCGGCCCGGGAACTTC. Its protein is CASSQTGWRPGNF. The chain employs TRBV4-1 and TRBJ2-7, with a tentative D call TRBD2 (5 bases). Germline assignment: CDR1 MGHRA and CDR2 YSYEKL. The CDR3 is 13 residues long.

This chain connects TRBV11-2 to TRBJ2-1; TRBD2 agrees at 8 bases. V dropped 5 bases and J dropped 4; count of bases not matched to a gene: 7. The length of the CDR3 is 15 residues. CDR1 and CDR2 (germline): SGHAT, FQNNGV. For the CDR3, the DNA is TGTGCCAGCAGCGCCGAGCGGGGGAATTACAATGAGCAGTTCTTC. It yields the protein CASSAERGNYNEQFF.

This chain links TRBV29-1 with TRBJ2-1, with 9 bases lining up with TRBD2. CDR3 length equals 14 residues. The ends lost 1 base at V and 6 bases at J; junction bases unmatched: 4. Germline V gene data show CDR1 as SQVTM and CDR2 as ANQGSEA. CDR3 bases: TGCAGCGTTGAAGTGGGGACTAGCTTCAATGAGCAGTTCTTC. As protein: CSVEVGTSFNEQFF.